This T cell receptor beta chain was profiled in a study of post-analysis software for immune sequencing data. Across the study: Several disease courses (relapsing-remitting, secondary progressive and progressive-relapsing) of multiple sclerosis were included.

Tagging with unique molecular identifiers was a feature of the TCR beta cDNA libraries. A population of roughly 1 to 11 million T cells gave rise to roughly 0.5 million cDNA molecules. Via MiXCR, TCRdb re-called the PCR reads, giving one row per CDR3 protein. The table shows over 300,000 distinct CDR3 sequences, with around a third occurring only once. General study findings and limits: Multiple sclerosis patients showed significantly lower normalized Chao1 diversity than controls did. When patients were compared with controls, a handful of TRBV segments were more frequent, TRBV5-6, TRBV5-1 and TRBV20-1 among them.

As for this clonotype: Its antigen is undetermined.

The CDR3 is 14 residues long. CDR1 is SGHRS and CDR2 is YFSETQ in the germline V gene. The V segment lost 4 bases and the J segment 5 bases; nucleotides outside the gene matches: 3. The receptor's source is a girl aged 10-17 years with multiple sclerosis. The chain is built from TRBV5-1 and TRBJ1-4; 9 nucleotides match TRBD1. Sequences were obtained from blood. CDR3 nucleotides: TGCGCCAGCAGCCTCGGACAGGGGAATGAAAAACTGTTTTTT. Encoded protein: CASSLGQGNEKLFF.